This T cell receptor beta chain was captured in a study of OX40 agonist ivuxolimab in advanced cancers. General study points: Average numbers of expanded clones were greater in CD8+ T cells than in CD4+. Both CD4+ and CD8+ T cell populations in blood had undergone clonal expansion by week 6 at 0.1 to 3.0 mg/kg.

This clone was seen a few times. The antigen is unknown. A junction boundary mismatches the germline segment, possibly from a read error. Profiling relied on immunoSEQ multiplex PCR, and the TCRdb table lists in-frame clones only, not all of them. The sample consists of around 89,000 clones, just over 90% of them appearing once. CDR1 is SGHTA and CDR2 is FQGNSA in the germline V gene. The CDR3 loop spans 13 amino acids. The receptor comes from an adult with an advanced solid tumor such as melanoma, head and neck, liver or kidney cancer. V gene TRBV7-2 combines with J gene TRBJ1-2; 7 bases match TRBD1. Here the sequenced sample was CD4+ or CD8+ T cells sorted from blood, taken in a trial of the OX40 agonist ivuxolimab. The DNA of the CDR3 is TGTGCCAGCAGCCCGGACGGGACAGCCATCCCCCTCTTC. Translating gives CASSPDGTAIPLF.